The present TCR beta chain was sequenced within a study of siplizumab effects on memory and regulatory T cells. A few donor pairs also had unstimulated CD4+ and CD8+ naive and memory subsets sequenced. Study conclusions and caveats: Siplizumab cultures yielded proliferating Tregs whose suppressive function was not confirmed.

Here immunoSEQ multiplex PCR was the method, and the copy in TCRdb shows in-frame clones only, minus some. Of tens of thousands of clones in the sample, just over 95% were seen once. Worth noting for this clone: The target antigen is unknown.

This TCR derives from a human donor in good health. Sequencing was performed on naive CD8+ T cells sorted from blood.

The CDR3 nucleotides are TGTGCTAGTGGTTTGGGTGGTCAGGGGAGTCAGCCCCAGCATTTT. Its protein is CASGLGGQGSQPQHF. The chain is built from TRBV12-5 and TRBJ1-5, with D maybe TRBD1 (6 bases). The V and J ends lost 1 base and 6 bases respectively, with 13 bases between them. The CDR3 is 15 amino acids. Germline V gives CDR1 LGHNT, CDR2 FRNRAP. Full variable domain (missing parts from reference TRBV12-5 and TRBJ1-5): DARVTQTPRHKVTEMGQEVTMRCQPILGHNTVFWYRQTMMQGLELLAYFRNRAPLDDSGMPKDRFSAEMPDATLATLKIQPSEPRDSAVYFCASGLGGQGSQPQHFGDGTRLSIL.